The 28 T cell receptor beta chains presented below share a single source sample, sequenced in a study of spatial heterogeneity in lung cancer (dated by TCRdb to about 2019). Library prep was done by 5' RACE. Sequenced on a NextSeq 500. TCRdb reanalyzed the raw reads on its own, using fastp at Q25 for trimming and MiXCR for clone calling, and kept in-frame beta chains. Under each unique CDR3 protein, matching rows form one entry showing the most common genes and DNA. This sample has 25,000 to 30,000 distinct CDR3 sequences in its table, and 5% to 6% of those were observed once. The ten largest clones capture roughly 21% of the sample. This specimen's time point label, per the study, means: blood at routine non-recurrence follow-up after resection. Whole RNA extracted from tumor and nontumor lung tissue, or from cryopreserved PBMC samples, was used for TCR sequencing without cell sorting. Sequences were derived from PBMCs, sampled at follow-up. All receptors derive from a male donor with early-stage non-small cell lung cancer.

This clonotype was detected many times. The rearrangement joins TRBV6-2 or TRBV6-3 to TRBJ2-1; possibly TRBD1 for D (6 bases). V was trimmed by 2 bases and J by 8 bases, leaving 7 bases between them. This CDR3 is built from 12 residues. In germline, CDR1 is MNHEY, CDR2 SVGEGT. CDR3 nucleotides: TGTGCCAGCAGTTACAAGGGGGATGAGCAGTTCTTC. Its protein is CASSYKGDEQFF.

There are many counts of this clonotype. The J gene is TRBJ2-7, the V gene TRBV4-2, with 9 nucleotides matching TRBD2. The CDR3 runs to 19 residues. V lost 4 bases to trimming and J lost 2 bases; unmatched junction nucleotides: 18. Germline V gives CDR1 LGHNA, CDR2 YNFKEQ. The CDR3 coding sequence is TGTGCCAGCAGCCTTAAAAGCGGTCTAGCGGGGACCAACCCCTACGAGCAGTACTTC. It codes for CASSLKSGLAGTNPYEQYF.

This sequence joins TRBV5-1 and TRBJ1-6, with a weak D call TRBD1 (6 bases). The CDR3 is 15 amino acids. Germline CDR1 and CDR2: SGHRS and YFSETQ. Trimming stripped 3 bases from V and 7 bases from J, with 14 bases between. The CDR3 DNA reads TGCGCCAGCAGCTCTCAACAGGGTACAAATTCACCCCTCCACTTT. Translation: CASSSQQGTNSPLHF.

This clonotype was found many times. The V and J genes are TRBV19 and TRBJ2-3; unclear D gene. Germline CDR1 reads LNHDA; CDR2 reads SQIVND (reference sequence). This CDR3 contains 12 residues. V lost 4 bases to trimming and J lost 0 bases, with 2 bases between them. The CDR3 DNA reads TGTGCCAGTAGTACCAGCACAGATACGCAGTATTTT. Its protein is CASSTSTDTQYF.

This clonotype was seen ten or more times. J is TRBJ1-2 and V is TRBV7-9, with D unresolved. The CDR3 is 15 residues long. V lost 2 bases and J 4 bases, leaving 14 bases between the germline ends. Germline CDR1 reads SEHNR; CDR2 reads FQNEAQ (reference sequence). The CDR3 loop reads CASSLLQDPRYGYTF. CDR3 nucleotides: TGTGCCAGCAGCTTACTCCAGGACCCTCGCTATGGCTACACCTTC.

This clonotype was counted many times. V usage is TRBV5-1 and J usage is TRBJ2-3, with 8 bases that match TRBD1. The V and J ends lost 4 bases and 7 bases, in that order; junction bases with no gene match: 8. This CDR3 region has 14 residues. Per the germline V gene, CDR1 is SGHRS and CDR2 is YFSETQ. CDR3 bases: TGCGCCAGCAGCCTACGGACAGGGCCAAATACGCAGTATTTT. Encoded protein: CASSLRTGPNTQYF.

This clonotype occurred a few times. CDR3 bases: TGTGCCAGCCGGGGACAGTCGAACACCGGGGAGCTGTTTTTT. This translates into CASRGQSNTGELFF. The rearrangement uses TRBV28 and TRBJ2-2; TRBD1 matches 7 bases. The trim removed 8 bases at V and 0 bases at J, leaving 3 bases unmatched. The CDR3 is made up of 14 amino acids. Germline values: CDR1 MDHEN, CDR2 SYDVKM.

This clonotype was seen ten or more times. The gene calls are TRBV5-4 and TRBJ2-7, with 9 bases that match TRBD2. This CDR3 has 15 residues. CDR1 SGHNT and CDR2 YYREEE come from the germline V gene (reference sequence). Losses at the gene ends were 2 bases for V and 7 bases for J; bases not matched to a gene: 10. The CDR3 reads CASSFSGSSPREQYV. The DNA of the CDR3 is TGTGCCAGCAGCTTTAGCGGGAGCAGCCCTCGGGAGCAGTACGTC.

The V gene is TRBV7-2, the J gene TRBJ1-3, with D maybe TRBD1 (5 bases). In germline, CDR1 is SGHTA, CDR2 FQGNSA. The CDR3 runs to 14 residues. The V gene lost 3 bases and the J gene lost 6 bases, with 12 bases spanning the gap. The CDR3 DNA is TGTGCCAGCAGCTTGAGCAGGGACGAAAACACCATATATTTT. Its protein is CASSLSRDENTIYF.

This clonotype was observed at least ten times. The V and J genes are TRBV2 and TRBJ2-1, with 8 nucleotides matching TRBD2. The CDR3 is 15 amino acids. Trimming removed 3 bases from V and 3 bases from J; junction bases left unmatched: 4. Germline loops: CDR1 SNHLY, CDR2 FYNNEI. CDR3 in DNA: TGTGCCAGCAGTGAGAGCGGGAGCAACTACAATGAGCAGTTCTTC. Translation: CASSESGSNYNEQFF.

Ten or more counts support this clonotype. V gene TRBV6-1 combines with J gene TRBJ1-6; 7 nucleotides align to TRBD1. The germline CDR1 and CDR2 sequences are MNHNS and SASEGT. V shed 5 bases, J shed 14 bases, and the junction held 15 bases outside the gene matches. CDR3 length: 15 amino acids. The CDR3 DNA follows: TGTGCCAGCAGTTCCGGGACAGCGGGGCCAGAGGCCCTCCACTTT. This gives the protein CASSSGTAGPEALHF.

This clonotype was found many times. The chain recombines TRBV29-1 with TRBJ2-7; 8 bases fit TRBD2. V shed 5 bases and J 3 bases; nucleotides not matched to a gene: 6. This CDR3 is built from 13 residues. Germline-derived CDR1 and CDR2 are SQVTM and ANQGSEA. This CDR3 reads CSVIPAGDYEQYF. DNA for the CDR3: TGCAGCGTTATACCAGCGGGGGACTACGAGCAGTACTTC.

In its sample, this clonotype was seen many times. The CDR3 DNA follows: TGCAGCGTCCGACTAGCGGACTACGAGCAGTACTTC. Residues: CSVRLADYEQYF. J is TRBJ2-7 and V is TRBV29-1, with 9 positions matching TRBD2. Germline CDR1 and CDR2: SQVTM and ANQGSEA. The CDR3 runs 12 residues. With 6 bases clipped from V and 3 bases from J, the junction kept 3 bases outside the gene matches.

This clonotype appeared many times. This chain joins TRBV12-3 or TRBV12-4 and TRBJ2-7; D gene unclear. The ends were cut back, 7 bases at V and 1 base at J, with 14 bases in the middle. This CDR3 is 14 amino acids long. CDR3 coding DNA: TGTGCCAGCACCTCTTCCAGGTCTTCCTACGAGCAGTACTTC. This codes for CASTSSRSSYEQYF.

This clonotype has more than one count but fewer than ten. This chain connects TRBV27 to TRBJ1-1, with 7 bases matching TRBD1. The germline CDR1 and CDR2 sequences are MNHEY and SMNVEV (reference sequence). With V trimmed by 6 bases and J by 5 bases, 6 bases remained unmatched. The CDR3 runs to 13 residues. CDR3 in amino acids: CASRVTGVTEAFF. CDR3 in DNA: TGTGCCAGCAGGGTTACAGGGGTGACTGAAGCTTTCTTT.

The chain carries TRBV11-2 and TRBJ2-1; no clear D. The V end was cut by 1 base, the J end by 6 bases, with 13 bases between. Germline assignment: CDR1 SGHAT and CDR2 FQNNGV. CDR3 length: 15 amino acids. CDR3 protein: CASSLVALGVNEQFF. In nucleotides, the CDR3 is TGTGCCAGCAGCTTAGTAGCCTTAGGAGTCAATGAGCAGTTCTTC.

This clonotype was detected ten times or more. The rearrangement uses TRBV7-2 and TRBJ2-4; D may be TRBD2 (7 bases). Deletions cut 5 bases from V and 0 bases from J, with 17 bases between. Germline CDR1 SGHTA, CDR2 FQGNSA. The CDR3 is 17 residues long. In DNA, the CDR3 is TGTGCCAGCAGCCAGCCGACGGGGGGCCTAGCCAAAAACATTCAGTACTTC. This codes for CASSQPTGGLAKNIQYF.

In its sample, this clonotype was seen many times. The rearrangement joins TRBV27 to TRBJ1-3; maybe TRBD1 (6 bases). Germline-derived CDR1 and CDR2 are MNHEY and SMNVEV (reference sequence). Trimming shortened V by 6 bases and J by 0 bases, and 12 bases separated the two germline ends. This CDR3 comprises 15 residues. CDR3 nucleotide sequence: TGTGCCAGCAGCCCGCAGGGGTCCTCTGGAAACACCATATATTTT. Protein: CASSPQGSSGNTIYF.

This clonotype showed up many times. V usage is TRBV3-1 and J usage is TRBJ2-3; a weak D match, TRBD1 (6 bases). V shed 1 base and J shed 6 bases, with 11 bases lying between them. The CDR3 runs 14 residues. Germline CDR1 and CDR2: LGHDT and YNNKEL (reference sequence). CDR3 in amino acids: CASSQVDRMDTQYF. The CDR3 bases are TGTGCCAGCAGCCAAGTCGACAGGATGGATACGCAGTATTTT.

This clonotype was detected many times. The V gene is TRBV29-1, the J gene TRBJ1-1, with D tentatively TRBD1 (5 bases). Trimming took 6 bases from V and 4 from J, leaving 12 bases between them. This CDR3 has 12 amino acids. CDR1 is SQVTM, CDR2 ANQGSEA, per germline. The CDR3 loop is CSVEQVSTEAFF. The DNA of the CDR3 is TGCAGCGTAGAACAGGTGAGCACTGAAGCTTTCTTT. Combining the CDR3 with reference TRBV29-1 and TRBJ1-1 gives the whole variable domain SAVISQKPSRDICQRGTSLTIQCQVDSQVTMMFWYRQQPGQSLTLIATANQGSEATYESGFVIDKFPISRPNLTFSTLTVSNMSPEDSSIYLCSVEQVSTEAFFGQGTRLTVV.

The sample holds many counts of this clonotype. The V and J genes are TRBV12-3 or TRBV12-4 and TRBJ1-1, with 7 bases matching TRBD1. V dropped 5 bases and J dropped 7; count of bases not matched to a gene: 7. The CDR3 has 13 residues. The DNA of the CDR3 is TGTGCCAGCAGTCTCAGGGGGGGATTTGAAGCTTTCTTT. Protein product: CASSLRGGFEAFF.

The rearrangement links TRBV7-2 to TRBJ2-7; D uncertain. V was shortened by 4 bases and J by 3 bases, with 10 bases between the two germline ends. Germline CDR1 and CDR2: SGHTA and FQGNSA. The CDR3 extends over 13 amino acids. The CDR3 region has the DNA TGTGCCAGCAGCTCCACCGCCATCTACGAGCAGTACTTC. Translation gives CASSSTAIYEQYF.

This clonotype showed up many times. The genes are TRBV19 and TRBJ1-5; D uncertain. CDR3 size: 13 residues. CDR1 is LNHDA and CDR2 is SQIVND in the germline V gene (reference sequence). Trimming left V 6 bases short and J 5 bases short, with 11 bases between. The CDR3 sequence: CASSQADDQPQHF. In DNA, the CDR3 is TGTGCCAGTAGCCAAGCAGATGATCAGCCCCAGCATTTT.

The V and J genes are TRBV11-2 and TRBJ1-1; D gene unclear. This CDR3 has 14 residues. Trimming took off 0 bases at V and 9 bases at J, with 14 bases between the two ends. Germline V gene data show CDR1 as SGHAT and CDR2 as FQNNGV. The chain's CDR3 is CASSLEGGIAKAFF. The CDR3 coding sequence is TGTGCCAGCAGCTTAGAGGGCGGAATTGCTAAAGCTTTCTTT.

This clonotype has a handful of counts. The rearrangement uses TRBV12-3 or TRBV12-4 and TRBJ1-5, with TRBD1 as a possible D gene (5 bases). Trimming shortened V by 4 bases and J by 7 bases, and 14 bases separated the two germline ends. The CDR3 length is 14 residues. The CDR3 bases are TGTGCCAGCAGTTCCGCGAACAGGATCCAGCCCCAGCATTTT. Residues: CASSSANRIQPQHF.

This clonotype appeared many times. The rearrangement uses TRBV12-3 or TRBV12-4 and TRBJ2-3; D remains unclear. The length of the CDR3 is 15 residues. V dropped 4 bases and J dropped 7 bases, with 18 bases sitting between them. CDR3 bases: TGTGCCAGCAGTTCTCAAGCGTTCCGCAGGCATACGCAGTATTTT. Translation: CASSSQAFRRHTQYF.

This clonotype was counted ten times or more. The rearrangement uses TRBV29-1 and TRBJ2-4, with 8 bases fitting TRBD1. CDR3 size: 13 residues. Per the germline V gene, CDR1 is SQVTM and CDR2 is ANQGSEA. With V trimmed by 7 bases and J by 5 bases, 7 bases remained unmatched. CDR3 residues: CSAWTGSQNIQYF. CDR3 nucleotides: TGCAGCGCTTGGACAGGGAGCCAAAACATTCAGTACTTC.

The chain joins TRBV2 to TRBJ1-5; D gene uncertain. The CDR3 runs 14 residues. CDR1 is SNHLY, CDR2 FYNNEI, per germline. Trimming stripped 1 base from V and 0 bases from J, with 4 bases between. CDR3 sequence (DNA): TGTGCCAGCAGTGAAGTGGTTAGCAATCAGCCCCAGCATTTT. Translating gives CASSEVVSNQPQHF.